This entry describes one TCR beta chain. CDR1 and CDR2 (germline): SGHRS, YFSETQ. The V gene lost 3 bases and the J gene lost 7 bases, with 22 bases spanning the gap. The CDR3 extends over 16 amino acids. Assay used: immunoSEQ multiplex PCR; TCRdb lists only in-frame clones, some missing. The table lists about 73,000 clones, 80% to 90% of them singletons. The data are from a study of blood T cell repertoires in COVID-19. The sequenced sample consisted of peripheral blood. This sequence joins TRBV5-1 and TRBJ1-2; a weak D match, TRBD1 (6 bases). The TCR comes from a man aged 45-65 years with active COVID-19. DNA of the CDR3: TGCGCCAGCAGCTGGGAACCCGGGACAAAGAGAGTTGGCTACACCTTC. This translates into CASSWEPGTKRVGYTF.